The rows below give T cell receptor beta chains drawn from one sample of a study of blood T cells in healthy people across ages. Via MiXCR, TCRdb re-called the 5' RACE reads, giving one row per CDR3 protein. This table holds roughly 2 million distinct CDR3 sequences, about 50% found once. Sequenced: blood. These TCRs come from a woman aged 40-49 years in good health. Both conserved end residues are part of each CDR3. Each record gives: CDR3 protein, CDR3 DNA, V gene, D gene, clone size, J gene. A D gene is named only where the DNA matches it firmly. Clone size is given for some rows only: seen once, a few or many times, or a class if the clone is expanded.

cdr3_aa: CASSPEVAGAKNIQYF
cdr3_nt: TGTGCCAGCAGTCCTGAGGTAGCGGGAGCCAAAAACATTCAGTACTTC
v_call: TRBV2
d_call: TRBD2
clone_size: NA
j_call: TRBJ2-4

cdr3_aa: CSARDPLKSTDTRYF
cdr3_nt: TGCAGTGCCAGAGACCCCCTAAAGAGCACAGATACGCGGTATTTT
v_call: TRBV20-1
d_call: NA
clone_size: NA
j_call: TRBJ2-3

cdr3_aa: CASSEQGGFGAEQFF
cdr3_nt: TGTGCCAGCAGTGAGCAAGGCGGGTTCGGCGCTGAGCAGTTCTTC
v_call: TRBV6-2/TRBV6-3
d_call: NA
clone_size: NA
j_call: TRBJ2-1

cdr3_aa: CASTPAGRDTEAFF
cdr3_nt: TGTGCCAGCACTCCGGCAGGGAGGGACACTGAAGCTTTCTTT
v_call: TRBV28
d_call: NA
clone_size: NA
j_call: TRBJ1-1

cdr3_aa: CASSLAGGYAYF
cdr3_nt: TGTGCCAGCAGCTTAGCGGGGGGATACGCGTATTTT
v_call: TRBV7-6
d_call: NA
clone_size: NA
j_call: TRBJ2-3

cdr3_aa: CASSTASAGMNTEAFF
cdr3_nt: TGTGCCAGCAGTACCGCCTCGGCAGGCATGAACACTGAAGCTTTCTTT
v_call: TRBV6-6
d_call: NA
clone_size: NA
j_call: TRBJ1-1

cdr3_aa: CASSQGSPSTYNEQFF
cdr3_nt: TGTGCCAGCAGCCAAGGCAGTCCCTCAACCTACAATGAGCAGTTCTTC
v_call: TRBV4-2
d_call: NA
clone_size: NA
j_call: TRBJ2-1

cdr3_aa: CATSTLRGGRAYNEQFF
cdr3_nt: TGTGCCACCAGCACCCTAAGAGGTGGGCGGGCCTACAATGAGCAGTTCTTC
v_call: TRBV15
d_call: NA
clone_size: once
j_call: TRBJ2-1

cdr3_aa: CASSFSGSPPYEQYF
cdr3_nt: TGTGCCAGCAGCTTTTCGGGCAGCCCACCCTACGAGCAGTACTTC
v_call: TRBV13
d_call: NA
clone_size: NA
j_call: TRBJ2-7

cdr3_aa: CASSYGINEQFF
cdr3_nt: TGTGCCAGCAGTTACGGGATCAATGAGCAGTTCTTC
v_call: TRBV6-6
d_call: NA
clone_size: NA
j_call: TRBJ2-1

cdr3_aa: CASSYGGLTRTEQFF
cdr3_nt: TGTGCCAGCAGTTATGGGGGACTAACACGAACTGAGCAGTTCTTC
v_call: TRBV6-6
d_call: TRBD2
clone_size: NA
j_call: TRBJ2-1

cdr3_aa: CSVEEGNIQYF
cdr3_nt: TGCAGCGTTGAAGAGGGAAACATTCAGTACTTC
v_call: TRBV29-1
d_call: NA
clone_size: many
j_call: TRBJ2-4

cdr3_aa: CASSEYYGLKNIQYF
cdr3_nt: TGTGCCAGCAGTGAATATTACGGGCTTAAAAACATTCAGTACTTC
v_call: TRBV25-1
d_call: NA
clone_size: NA
j_call: TRBJ2-4

cdr3_aa: CASSQDQGFRSDEQYF
cdr3_nt: TGCGCCAGCAGCCAAGATCAAGGGTTCAGGTCGGACGAGCAGTACTTC
v_call: TRBV4-3
d_call: NA
clone_size: NA
j_call: TRBJ2-7

cdr3_aa: CASSRTGKTQYF
cdr3_nt: TGTGCCAGCAGCCGGACAGGGAAGACCCAGTACTTC
v_call: TRBV6-5
d_call: TRBD1
clone_size: NA
j_call: TRBJ2-5

cdr3_aa: CASSPPYNYGYTF
cdr3_nt: TGTGCCAGCAGTCCCCCTTATAACTATGGCTACACCTTC
v_call: TRBV28
d_call: NA
clone_size: NA
j_call: TRBJ1-2

cdr3_aa: CSARGALVYSNQPQHF
cdr3_nt: TGCAGTGCTAGAGGGGCCCTGGTCTATAGCAATCAGCCCCAGCATTTT
v_call: TRBV20-1
d_call: NA
clone_size: NA
j_call: TRBJ1-5

cdr3_aa: CASSLSGRRQPQHF
cdr3_nt: TGTGCCAGCAGTTTATCCGGGCGGAGGCAGCCCCAGCATTTT
v_call: TRBV27
d_call: NA
clone_size: NA
j_call: TRBJ1-5

cdr3_aa: CASTSTRQGRRETQYF
cdr3_nt: TGTGCCAGCACCTCTACCCGACAGGGTCGAAGGGAGACCCAGTACTTC
v_call: TRBV7-2
d_call: TRBD1
clone_size: few
j_call: TRBJ2-5

cdr3_aa: CASSQEGALMGVAQGGETQYF
cdr3_nt: TGTGCCAGCAGCCAAGAGGGTGCGCTAATGGGGGTAGCACAGGGCGGAGAGACCCAGTACTTC
v_call: TRBV3-1
d_call: NA
clone_size: few
j_call: TRBJ2-5

cdr3_aa: CASSETALQYF
cdr3_nt: TGTGCCAGCAGCGAGACAGCCCTGCAGTATTTT
v_call: TRBV7-9
d_call: NA
clone_size: NA
j_call: TRBJ2-3

cdr3_aa: CSARATGQQVGSPLHF
cdr3_nt: TGCAGTGCTAGAGCCACGGGGCAGCAAGTGGGTTCACCCCTCCACTTT
v_call: TRBV20-1
d_call: NA
clone_size: NA
j_call: TRBJ1-6

cdr3_aa: CSGLQTGGGWGEQFF
cdr3_nt: TGCAGCGGCCTCCAAACAGGGGGCGGATGGGGTGAGCAGTTCTTC
v_call: TRBV29-1
d_call: TRBD1
clone_size: NA
j_call: TRBJ2-1

cdr3_aa: CSARGLRDRGQVGYGYTF
cdr3_nt: TGCAGTGCTAGAGGACTCCGGGACAGGGGGCAAGTCGGCTATGGCTACACCTTC
v_call: TRBV20-1
d_call: TRBD1
clone_size: few
j_call: TRBJ1-2

cdr3_aa: CASSMGLISYEQYF
cdr3_nt: TGTGCCAGCAGCATGGGTTTAATCTCCTACGAGCAGTACTTC
v_call: TRBV6-2/TRBV6-3
d_call: NA
clone_size: NA
j_call: TRBJ2-7

cdr3_aa: CASSLSKRAPNTEAFF
cdr3_nt: TGTGCCAGCAGTTTATCGAAGCGTGCGCCGAACACTGAAGCTTTCTTT
v_call: TRBV27
d_call: NA
clone_size: NA
j_call: TRBJ1-1

cdr3_aa: CASRPDTYEQYF
cdr3_nt: TGTGCCAGCAGGCCCGACACCTACGAGCAGTACTTC
v_call: TRBV28
d_call: NA
clone_size: few
j_call: TRBJ2-7

cdr3_aa: CASSPTGLAYEQYF
cdr3_nt: TGTGCCAGCAGTCCCACGGGGCTAGCGTACGAGCAGTACTTC
v_call: TRBV6-2/TRBV6-3
d_call: NA
clone_size: few
j_call: TRBJ2-7

cdr3_aa: CASSQDPTGGTTDTQYF
cdr3_nt: TGCGCCAGCAGCCAAGATCCGACGGGGGGAACCACAGATACGCAGTATTTT
v_call: TRBV4-1
d_call: TRBD2
clone_size: few
j_call: TRBJ2-3

cdr3_aa: CASSLLWQANEQFF
cdr3_nt: TGTGCCAGCAGTTTATTATGGCAGGCCAATGAGCAGTTCTTC
v_call: TRBV27
d_call: NA
clone_size: NA
j_call: TRBJ2-1

cdr3_aa: CASLPGQGAYEQYF
cdr3_nt: TGTGCCAGCCTTCCGGGACAGGGGGCCTACGAGCAGTACTTC
v_call: TRBV6-2/TRBV6-3
d_call: TRBD1
clone_size: NA
j_call: TRBJ2-7

cdr3_aa: CASSYSFGRGGQTDTQYF
cdr3_nt: TGTGCCAGCAGTTACTCGTTTGGGCGGGGGGGCCAGACAGATACGCAGTATTTT
v_call: TRBV6-5
d_call: TRBD2
clone_size: NA
j_call: TRBJ2-3

cdr3_aa: CASSARDRGGKNIQYF
cdr3_nt: TGTGCCAGCAGCGCCCGGGACCGGGGGGGTAAGAACATTCAGTACTTC
v_call: TRBV21-1
d_call: NA
clone_size: NA
j_call: TRBJ2-4

cdr3_aa: CASSLESGGGYNEQFF
cdr3_nt: TGTGCCAGCAGCTTAGAGAGCGGGGGGGGTTACAATGAGCAGTTCTTC
v_call: TRBV7-2
d_call: TRBD2
clone_size: NA
j_call: TRBJ2-1

cdr3_aa: CASSSTQGVSYNEQFF
cdr3_nt: TGTGCCAGCAGCTCTACCCAGGGTGTCTCCTACAATGAGCAGTTCTTC
v_call: TRBV7-9
d_call: NA
clone_size: NA
j_call: TRBJ2-1

cdr3_aa: CSVAAIHTDTQYF
cdr3_nt: TGCAGCGTTGCTGCCATCCACACAGATACGCAGTATTTT
v_call: TRBV29-1
d_call: NA
clone_size: NA
j_call: TRBJ2-3

cdr3_aa: CASSGLQGIEGYTF
cdr3_nt: TGTGCCAGCAGCGGGCTACAGGGTATAGAGGGCTACACCTTC
v_call: TRBV5-4
d_call: NA
clone_size: NA
j_call: TRBJ1-2

cdr3_aa: CASSLGYPEGDERFF
cdr3_nt: TGTGCTAGCAGCTTAGGGTACCCGGAGGGAGATGAGCGGTTCTTC
v_call: TRBV7-9
d_call: NA
clone_size: NA
j_call: TRBJ2-1

cdr3_aa: CASSQGQGVGYTF
cdr3_nt: TGTGCCAGCAGCCAAGGACAGGGCGTTGGCTACACCTTC
v_call: TRBV7-3
d_call: TRBD1
clone_size: many
j_call: TRBJ1-2

cdr3_aa: CASSFGGRGDTQYF
cdr3_nt: TGTGCTAGCAGCTTCGGGGGCCGAGGCGATACGCAGTATTTT
v_call: TRBV7-7
d_call: NA
clone_size: few
j_call: TRBJ2-3

cdr3_aa: CASSHTALGIYEQYF
cdr3_nt: TGTGCCAGCAGCCACACAGCCCTCGGTATCTACGAGCAGTACTTC
v_call: TRBV3-1
d_call: NA
clone_size: NA
j_call: TRBJ2-7

cdr3_aa: CASSSWTSGGLTDTQYF
cdr3_nt: TGTGCCAGCAGCTCTTGGACTAGCGGGGGCCTCACAGATACGCAGTATTTT
v_call: TRBV7-3
d_call: TRBD2
clone_size: NA
j_call: TRBJ2-3

cdr3_aa: CASSVDRPEAFF
cdr3_nt: TGTGCCAGCAGCGTGGACAGGCCGGAGGCTTTCTTT
v_call: TRBV7-2
d_call: TRBD1
clone_size: NA
j_call: TRBJ1-1

cdr3_aa: CASSWNRNPYNEQFF
cdr3_nt: TGTGCCAGCAGCTGGAACAGGAACCCTTACAATGAGCAGTTCTTC
v_call: TRBV7-3
d_call: NA
clone_size: few
j_call: TRBJ2-1

cdr3_aa: CASSLRGAVSNYNEQFF
cdr3_nt: TGTGCCAGCAGCTTACGGGGGGCAGTCTCAAACTACAATGAGCAGTTCTTC
v_call: TRBV11-3
d_call: NA
clone_size: NA
j_call: TRBJ2-1

cdr3_aa: CASSTGQGALHGYTF
cdr3_nt: TGTGCCAGCAGCACCGGACAGGGGGCATTGCATGGCTACACCTTC
v_call: TRBV7-6
d_call: TRBD1
clone_size: NA
j_call: TRBJ1-2

cdr3_aa: CASKEAGRVNEQYF
cdr3_nt: TGTGCCAGCAAGGAAGCGGGGCGGGTCAATGAGCAGTACTTC
v_call: TRBV21-1
d_call: NA
clone_size: NA
j_call: TRBJ2-7

cdr3_aa: CASSQGLAPGRSLQETQYF
cdr3_nt: TGTGCCAGCAGCCAAGGTCTAGCGCCGGGACGGAGCCTTCAAGAGACCCAGTACTTC
v_call: TRBV4-2
d_call: NA
clone_size: few
j_call: TRBJ2-5

cdr3_aa: CASSLIVASSYNEQFF
cdr3_nt: TGTGCCAGCAGCTTAATCGTTGCCAGCTCCTACAATGAGCAGTTCTTC
v_call: TRBV13
d_call: NA
clone_size: NA
j_call: TRBJ2-1

cdr3_aa: CASSRNPGLAGATLFF
cdr3_nt: TGTGCCAGCAGCCGCAACCCGGGACTAGCGGGGGCGACCTTGTTCTTC
v_call: TRBV7-9
d_call: TRBD2
clone_size: NA
j_call: TRBJ2-1